This entry lists 21 T cell receptor beta chains sequenced from one sample in a study of technical replicates of blood from a handful of donors. TCRdb's copy holds only in-frame clones and misses some; the assay was immunoSEQ multiplex PCR. The data contain 60,000 to 90,000 clones, 92% of them singletons. The sample consisted of T cells isolated from PBMCs. The source of these receptors is a human donor in good health.

This chain connects TRBV7-9 to TRBJ2-5, with TRBD2 matching over 10 bases. CDR1 and CDR2 (germline): SEHNR, FQNEAQ (reference sequence). This CDR3 is 14 amino acids long. The V and J ends lost 6 bases and 5 bases, in that order; junction bases with no gene match: 6. CDR3 loop: CASSSSGSAETQYF. CDR3 bases: TGTGCCAGCAGTTCTAGCGGGAGTGCGGAGACCCAGTACTTC. Using reference TRBV7-9 and TRBJ2-5 for the parts outside the CDR3, the full variable domain is DTGVSQNPRHKITKRGQNVTFRCDPISEHNRLYWYRQTLGQGPEFLTYFQNEAQLEKSRLLSDRFSAERPKGSFSTLEIQRTEQGDSAMYLCASSSSGSAETQYFGPGTRLLVL.

The CDR3 spells CASSNTLGSANEQFF. DNA of the CDR3: TGTGCCAGCAGCAATACCCTAGGTAGTGCTAATGAGCAGTTCTTC. The chain employs TRBV7-2 and TRBJ2-1; unclear D gene. Germline V gene data show CDR1 as SGHTA and CDR2 as FQGNSA. V shed 5 bases and J shed 7 bases, with 18 bases lying between them. The CDR3 has 15 amino acids.

This clone was recorded only once. The rearrangement uses TRBV4-1 and TRBJ2-5, with unresolved D. The CDR3 is 14 residues long. Germline V lookup: CDR1 MGHRA, CDR2 YSYEKL. V shed 1 base and J shed 2 bases, with 8 bases lying between them. CDR3 loop: CASSQVASQETQYF. The CDR3 DNA is TGCGCCAGCAGCCAAGTGGCCAGTCAAGAGACCCAGTACTTC.

V usage is TRBV27 and J usage is TRBJ2-1; 9 nucleotides match TRBD1. Per germline, CDR1 MNHEY and CDR2 SMNVEV (reference sequence). V lost 6 bases to trimming and J lost 6 bases; unmatched junction nucleotides: 0. The CDR3 has 12 amino acids. DNA for the CDR3: TGTGCCAGCAGGACAGGGGGCAATGAGCAGTTCTTC. This codes for CASRTGGNEQFF.

The V and J genes are TRBV19 and TRBJ2-3; weak D call: TRBD2 (6 bases). The CDR3 is 15 residues long. V dropped 5 bases and J dropped 2 bases, with 14 bases sitting between them. The V gene's germline CDR1 is LNHDA and CDR2 SQIVND (reference sequence). The CDR3 protein is CASSPRLANTDTQYF. Here the CDR3 DNA reads TGTGCCAGTAGTCCCCGGCTAGCGAACACAGATACGCAGTATTTT.

The V and J genes are TRBV6-1 and TRBJ1-5; perhaps TRBD1 as D (5 bases). Germline CDR1 MNHNS, CDR2 SASEGT. The CDR3 length is 15 residues. The V end lost 3 bases, the J end lost 7 bases, and 16 bases lay between the germline ends. The CDR3 DNA reads as TGTGCCAGCAGTGACCAGGGTGGGGAAGGACAGCCCCAGCATTTT. This gives the protein CASSDQGGEGQPQHF.

The chain links TRBV12-5 to TRBJ1-1; no clear D. V lost 5 bases, J lost 9 bases, and 13 bases lay in between. CDR3 length equals 12 residues. Germline values: CDR1 LGHNT, CDR2 FRNRAP. The CDR3 nucleotides are TGTGCTAGTGGTCTCCCGCGAGGGCAAGCTTTCTTT. It translates to CASGLPRGQAFF.

CDR3 coding DNA: TGTGCCTGGACCCGGGACTACGAGCAGTACTTC. Residues: CAWTRDYEQYF. The J gene is TRBJ2-7, the V gene TRBV30; a weak D match, TRBD2 (5 bases). CDR1 and CDR2 (germline): GTSNPN, SVGIG (reference sequence). V was pared by 4 bases and J by 3 bases, with 7 bases between. CDR3 length: 11 amino acids.

The chain employs TRBV4-1 and TRBJ2-6; D remains unclear. The CDR3 covers 18 residues. Germline assignment: CDR1 MGHRA and CDR2 YSYEKL. The ends were cut back, 0 bases at V and 0 bases at J, with 12 bases in the middle. The CDR3 sequence: CASSQEQSSFSGANVLTF. The CDR3 DNA is TGCGCCAGCAGCCAAGAACAGTCCTCCTTCTCTGGGGCCAACGTCCTGACTTTC.

The chain links TRBV5-6 to TRBJ2-1, with 7 bases that match TRBD1. The germline gives CDR1 SGHDT, CDR2 YYEEEE. The CDR3 consists of 16 residues. The ends lost 3 bases at V and 2 bases at J; junction bases unmatched: 8. The CDR3 DNA reads as TGTGCCAGCAGCTGGACCGGGACAGTGACCTACAATGAGCAGTTCTTC. Encoded protein: CASSWTGTVTYNEQFF. The full variable domain, with the rest looked up from reference TRBV5-6 and TRBJ2-1, is DAGVTQSPTHLIKTRGQQVTLRCSPKSGHDTVSWYQQALGQGPQFIFQYYEEEERQRGNFPDRFSGHQFPNYSSELNVNALLLGDSALYLCASSWTGTVTYNEQFFGPGTRLTVL.

The gene calls are TRBV5-4 and TRBJ1-1; TRBD1 might be the D (5 bases). Germline CDR1 SGHNT, CDR2 YYREEE (reference sequence). V dropped 4 bases and J dropped 4 bases, with 11 bases sitting between them. This CDR3 region has 13 residues. CDR3 DNA: TGTGCCAGCAGCCGACCTGGGGCCACTGAAGCTTTCTTT. This sequence encodes CASSRPGATEAFF.

The chain links TRBV5-1 to TRBJ2-3; D remains unclear. Trimming pared 0 bases from V and 0 bases from J, leaving 11 bases between. Germline CDR1 SGHRS, CDR2 YFSETQ. The CDR3 is 16 residues long. The CDR3 spells CASSLGGSFSTDTQYF. CDR3 nucleotide sequence: TGCGCCAGCAGCTTGGGTGGTAGCTTTAGCACAGATACGCAGTATTTT.

The chain is built from TRBV29-1 and TRBJ2-3; 7 bases match TRBD1. Germline V gene lookup returns CDR1 SQVTM and CDR2 ANQGSEA. This CDR3 is built from 14 residues. After removal of 5 bases from V and 0 bases from J, the junction contained 5 bases not matched to a gene. The CDR3: CSVSGQSSTDTQYF. As DNA, the CDR3 is TGCAGCGTTTCGGGACAGTCAAGCACAGATACGCAGTATTTT.

The chain carries TRBV6-1 and TRBJ2-1; TRBD2 aligns across 11 bases. The CDR3 extends over 15 amino acids. V shed 5 bases, J shed 6 bases, and the junction held 6 bases outside the gene matches. The germline V gene encodes CDR1 MNHNS and CDR2 SASEGT. The CDR3 protein is CASSPLAGGFNEQFF. As DNA, the CDR3 is TGTGCCAGCAGTCCCCTAGCGGGAGGTTTCAATGAGCAGTTCTTC.

The CDR3 is CASSTGWTSGNYEQYF. CDR3 in DNA: TGTGCCAGTAGTACCGGATGGACTAGCGGGAACTACGAGCAGTACTTC. The chain has TRBV19 and TRBJ2-7; TRBD2 matches 12 bases. After removal of 4 bases from V and 3 bases from J, the junction contained 7 bases not matched to a gene. Germline lookup yields CDR1 LNHDA and CDR2 SQIVND (reference sequence). The CDR3 runs to 16 residues.

The J gene is TRBJ2-7, the V gene TRBV4-1; D may be TRBD2 (6 bases). The CDR3 contains 14 residues. From germline, CDR1 is MGHRA and CDR2 YSYEKL. The germline V and J ends were trimmed by 7 bases and 7 bases, with 20 bases remaining between them. For the CDR3, the DNA is TGCGCCAGCAAGTTTGACGGGAGCTTTGGGGAGCAGTACTTC. Its protein product is CASKFDGSFGEQYF.

The rearrangement joins TRBV18 to TRBJ1-4; 7 positions agree with TRBD1. The CDR3 is 14 amino acids. Germline CDR1 reads KGHSH; CDR2 reads LQKENI. The V segment lost 2 bases and the J segment 7 bases; nucleotides outside the gene matches: 4. In DNA form, the CDR3 reads TGTGCCAGCTCACCAGCAGGACAGGCTGAAAAACTGTTTTTT. Protein product: CASSPAGQAEKLFF.

The chain recombines TRBV29-1 with TRBJ2-5, with TRBD1 identical over 7 bases. The tail of the sequence fits TRBJ2-7 better, so the J call may be wrong. CDR3 length: 13 residues. Germline V gene data show CDR1 as SQVTM and CDR2 as ANQGSEA. Here the CDR3 reads CSAGGRFEYEQYF. The CDR3 DNA reads as TGCAGCGCAGGGGGACGGTTTGAGTACGAGCAGTACTTC.

This chain joins TRBV5-1 and TRBJ2-2; maybe TRBD1 (6 bases). Germline lookup yields CDR1 SGHRS and CDR2 YFSETQ. The CDR3 length is 17 residues. V gave up 1 base and J gave up 5 bases, with 18 bases separating them. CDR3 sequence reads: CASSLKVDSSSTGELFF. The CDR3, as DNA: TGCGCCAGCAGCTTGAAAGTGGACAGCAGTTCAACCGGGGAGCTGTTTTTT. Together with reference TRBV5-1 and TRBJ2-2, the CDR3 gives the full variable domain: KAGVTQTPRYLIKTRGQQVTLSCSPISGHRSVSWYQQTPGQGLQFLFEYFSETQRNKGNFPGRFSGRQFSNSRSEMNVSTLELGDSALYLCASSLKVDSSSTGELFFGEGSRLTVL.

The J gene is TRBJ1-2, the V gene TRBV30, with 11 bases fitting TRBD1. CDR1 and CDR2 (germline): GTSNPN, SVGIG (reference sequence). CDR3 length: 14 amino acids. J was trimmed by 4 bases and V by 3 bases; bases with no gene match: 4. CDR3: CAWRGTGGFYGYTF. For the CDR3, the DNA is TGTGCCTGGAGGGGGACAGGGGGATTCTATGGCTACACCTTC.

This clone was observed a single time. This chain's CDR3 is CASSYRGEGYEQYF. CDR3 sequence (DNA): TGTGCCAGCAGTTACCGGGGGGAGGGCTACGAGCAGTACTTC. This rearrangement joins TRBV6-6 to TRBJ2-7; 7 bases agree with TRBD2. There are 14 residues in the CDR3. Losses at the gene ends were 2 bases for V and 3 bases for J; bases not matched to a gene: 4. CDR1 is MNHNY and CDR2 is SVGAGI in the germline V gene (reference sequence).